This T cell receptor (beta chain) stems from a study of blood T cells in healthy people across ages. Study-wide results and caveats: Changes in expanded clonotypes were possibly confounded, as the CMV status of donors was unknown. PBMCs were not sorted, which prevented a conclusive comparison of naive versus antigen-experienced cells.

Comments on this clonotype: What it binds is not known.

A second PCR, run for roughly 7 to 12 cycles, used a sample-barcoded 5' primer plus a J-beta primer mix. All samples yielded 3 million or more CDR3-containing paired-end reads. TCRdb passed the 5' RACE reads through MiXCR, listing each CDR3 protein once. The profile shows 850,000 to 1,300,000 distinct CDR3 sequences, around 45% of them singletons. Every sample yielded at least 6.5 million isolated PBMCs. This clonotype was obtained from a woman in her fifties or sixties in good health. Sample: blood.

CDR3 DNA sequence: TGTGCCAGCAGTTTATCCCGATCTAGCGGGACCTACAATGAGCAGTTCTTC. Its protein product is CASSLSRSSGTYNEQFF. The chain links TRBV27 to TRBJ2-1; TRBD2 matches 9 bases. V gave up 0 bases and J gave up 2 bases; unmatched junction bases: 5. The CDR3 is made up of 17 amino acids. Germline V lookup: CDR1 MNHEY, CDR2 SMNVEV (reference sequence).